The present T cell receptor beta chain was sequenced within a study of cytomegalovirus exposure and HLA in healthy donors. As for the study in general: For the 300 to 400 genotyped donors, 65% to 90% fell within the Caucasian-associated ancestry cluster.

This clone was seen a handful of times. Its matching antigen is unknown. Study-wide results and caveats: Available immune exposure information was restricted to CMV serostatus only.

This CDR3 has 13 residues. Germline V lookup: CDR1 MNHNY, CDR2 SVGAGI (reference sequence). V was trimmed by 2 bases and J by 4 bases, leaving 8 bases between them. 60 Vbeta and 13 Jbeta primers were used in PCR. Measured with immunoSEQ multiplex PCR; TCRdb has only the in-frame clones, and not every one. The sample includes about 160,000 clones, roughly 79% of them seen just once. Among the donors, all were healthy bone marrow donors. The sequence was collected from a man in his thirties or forties in good health and CMV-seronegative. The J gene is TRBJ1-1, the V gene TRBV6-6; D gene unclear. Sequencing was done on a sample of PBMCs. The CDR3 loop is CASSYTGGTEAFF. The CDR3, as DNA: TGTGCCAGCAGTTACACGGGAGGCACTGAAGCTTTCTTT.